This TCR beta chain originates from a study of blood T cell repertoires in COVID-19. The overall study: In each case, the material was cDNA or gDNA derived from T cells, B-cell-depleted T cells, or PBMCs.

Here immunoSEQ multiplex PCR was the method, and the copy in TCRdb shows in-frame clones only, minus some. The sample includes about 150,000 clones, approximately 83% of them seen just once. V lost 2 bases and J 4 bases, leaving 11 bases between the germline ends. This CDR3 spans 14 amino acids. The germline CDR1 and CDR2 sequences are MDHEN and SYDVKM. Sample: peripheral blood. The receptor was derived from a man between 65 and 85 years old with acute or convalescent COVID-19. The chain joins TRBV28 to TRBJ1-2, with D possibly matching TRBD1 (6 bases). The CDR3 sequence is CASSLSTGSYGYTF. CDR3 nucleotides: TGTGCCAGCAGTTTAAGTACAGGGAGCTATGGCTACACCTTC.